What follows is one T cell receptor (beta chain) and its context. This clonotype came up a few times. Its specific antigen is unknown. Within one base of it there is no much larger clone, and no base qualities were kept. This specimen belongs to a study of immune reconstitution after stem cell transplant in scleroderma (dated by TCRdb to 2015 to 2018). The germline V gene specifies SGHTA as CDR1 and FQGNSA as CDR2. Spanning cysteine to phenylalanine, the CDR3 consists of 17 amino acids. The entry retains the CDR3 DNA only, 51 bases that are in frame from base 1. Between the V and J ends, shortened by 1 base and 0 bases respectively, the junction contains 13 bases. Receptor libraries were prepared by RT-PCR. The sequencing machine was an Illumina MiSeq. The raw public data were reprocessed by TCRdb itself: fastp quality trimming at Q25, MiXCR clonotype calling, in-frame beta chains only. Identical CDR3 protein sequences are pooled into one entry, listed with their most common genes and DNA. This sample comprises 6,000 or so distinct CDR3 sequences, roughly 8% of them detected only once. The ten largest clonotypes hold roughly a tenth of the sample.

Specimen collection occurred before or after autologous hematopoietic stem cell transplantation (not recorded which). The receptor was derived from a male donor with systemic sclerosis. The chain links TRBV7-2 with TRBJ2-1; the D gene is possibly TRBD1 or TRBD2, with 6 bases matching each. CDR3 region: CASSLGGDKSSYNEQFF. The sequence in DNA is TGTGCCAGCAGCTTAGGGGGGGACAAGAGCTCCTACAATGAGCAGTTCTTC. The variable domain in full, with residues beyond the CDR3 obtained from the reference TRBV7-2 and TRBJ2-1 genes, is GAGVSQSPSNKVTEKGKDVELRCDPISGHTALYWYRQSLGQGLEFLIYFQGNSAPDKSGLPSDRFSAERTGGSVSTLTIQRTQQEDSAVYLCASSLGGDKSSYNEQFFGPGTRLTVL.